Following are 19 T cell receptor beta chains from one sample sequenced in a study of blood T cell repertoires in COVID-19. Clones were read by immunoSEQ multiplex PCR, and TCRdb kept only the in-frame ones, dropping some. The sample has approximately 280,000 clones, about 85% seen once. The sample comprised PBMCs or T cells enriched from blood (not recorded which). These receptors originate from a woman aged 45 to 65 who had recovered from COVID-19.

The V gene is TRBV5-1, the J gene TRBJ2-5; tentatively, D is TRBD2 (5 bases). The V end lost 0 bases, the J end lost 5 bases, and 17 bases lay between the germline ends. CDR3 length equals 16 residues. Per germline, CDR1 SGHRS and CDR2 YFSETQ. The CDR3 loop reads CASSLEEALRSETQYF. The CDR3 DNA reads as TGCGCCAGCAGCTTGGAGGAGGCGCTCCGGTCCGAGACCCAGTACTTC.

V gene TRBV4-3 combines with J gene TRBJ1-2, with D perhaps matching TRBD1 (5 bases). Germline V gene lookup returns CDR1 LGHNA and CDR2 YSLEER. The V end was cut by 0 bases, the J end by 5 bases, with 10 bases between. This CDR3 has 14 residues. The DNA of the CDR3 is TGCGCCAGCAGCCAAGACAGGACACGATATGGCTACACCTTC. This translates into CASSQDRTRYGYTF.

This clone appeared a single time. The chain uses TRBV19 and TRBJ1-1, with a tentative D call TRBD1 (5 bases). Germline loops: CDR1 LNHDA, CDR2 SQIVND (reference sequence). The CDR3 loop spans 13 amino acids. Trimming removed 6 bases at V and 4 bases at J, with 12 bases between. The CDR3 coding sequence is TGTGCCAGTAGATTAGCGGGGACCACTGAAGCTTTCTTT. Its translation: CASRLAGTTEAFF.

V is TRBV6-5 and J is TRBJ2-1; the D gene is possibly TRBD1 (5 bases). Per the germline V gene, CDR1 is MNHEY and CDR2 is SVGAGI. The CDR3 contains 15 residues. V lost 2 bases and J lost 1, with 9 bases in between. The CDR3: CASSYIRVSYNEQFF. CDR3 nucleotide sequence: TGTGCCAGCAGTTACATCAGGGTTTCCTACAATGAGCAGTTCTTC.

This clone has a handful of counts. V usage is TRBV7-2 and J usage is TRBJ1-5; 8 bases are shared with TRBD1. J gave up 6 bases and V 6 bases, and 16 bases lay outside the gene matches. From germline, CDR1 is SGHTA and CDR2 FQGNSA. The CDR3 covers 17 residues. The CDR3 sequence: CASRKGGQGVSSQPQHF. The CDR3 coding sequence is TGTGCCAGCAGAAAAGGCGGACAGGGTGTTTCCAGTCAGCCCCAGCATTTT.

The chain recombines TRBV4-1 with TRBJ1-1, with D unclear. V was pared by 5 bases and J by 7 bases, with 17 bases between. The CDR3 runs to 14 residues. From germline, CDR1 is MGHRA and CDR2 YSYEKL. CDR3 residues: CASSEAPWGGEAFF. CDR3 bases: TGCGCCAGCAGCGAAGCTCCCTGGGGAGGTGAAGCTTTCTTT.

This clone was seen once. The chain joins TRBV5-1 to TRBJ2-7; 7 positions match TRBD2. V trimming: 3 bases; J trimming: 6 bases; junction bases outside the gene matches: 9. Germline V gene lookup returns CDR1 SGHRS and CDR2 YFSETQ. This CDR3 comprises 14 residues. CDR3 in DNA: TGCGCCAGCAGCTGGAAGGCGGGAGCAGTCGAGCAGTACTTC. It encodes CASSWKAGAVEQYF.

The chain has TRBV7-2 and TRBJ2-3, with 7 nucleotides matching TRBD2. This CDR3 spans 13 amino acids. V gave up 3 bases and J gave up 8 bases; unmatched junction bases: 5. Germline values: CDR1 SGHTA, CDR2 FQGNSA. The CDR3: CASSLDIAGTQYF. The CDR3 bases are TGTGCCAGCAGCTTGGATATAGCGGGTACGCAGTATTTT.

This clone was detected only a few times. The identical CDR3 is also encoded by other nucleotide sequences in the sample. J is TRBJ1-1 and V is TRBV5-1, with D uncertain. Trimming pared 0 bases from V and 3 bases from J, leaving 6 bases between. Germline V lookup: CDR1 SGHRS, CDR2 YFSETQ. The CDR3 is made up of 13 amino acids. Here the CDR3 reads CASSLAGDTEAFF. The CDR3 region has the DNA TGCGCCAGCAGCTTGGCCGGGGACACTGAAGCTTTCTTT.

J is TRBJ1-1 and V is TRBV12-3 or TRBV12-4, with TRBD1 as a possible D gene (6 bases). Trimming removed 9 bases from V and 3 bases from J, with 11 bases in between. This CDR3 is built from 12 residues. The DNA of the CDR3 is TGTGCCAGTCAGGGGACACACACTGAAGCTTTCTTT. Residues: CASQGTHTEAFF.

The chain joins TRBV28 to TRBJ2-7; no definite D call. Trimming removed 4 bases from V and 2 bases from J, with 12 bases in between. The CDR3 is 14 residues long. The germline CDR1 and CDR2 sequences are MDHEN and SYDVKM. The CDR3 loop is CASSSPARTYEQYF. Written as DNA, the CDR3 is TGTGCCAGCAGTTCTCCCGCCAGGACCTACGAGCAGTACTTC.

The rearrangement uses TRBV5-4 and TRBJ1-4; TRBD1 is a possible D gene (6 bases). Germline values: CDR1 SGHNT, CDR2 YYREEE (reference sequence). This CDR3 is built from 17 residues. The V end was cut by 4 bases, the J end by 8 bases, with 24 bases between. The DNA of the CDR3 is TGTGCCAGCAGCCCCGGCCGTACAGGGCACCAGGGCGAAAAACTGTTTTTT. It translates to CASSPGRTGHQGEKLFF.

The V call is TRBV27, the J call TRBJ2-1, with 10 positions matching TRBD2. The CDR3 has 17 amino acids. V shed 1 base and J 7 bases; nucleotides not matched to a gene: 10. The germline V gene encodes CDR1 MNHEY and CDR2 SMNVEV (reference sequence). CDR3 sequence: CASSLLAKTSGANEQFF. CDR3 DNA sequence: TGTGCCAGCAGTTTATTGGCCAAAACTAGCGGGGCAAATGAGCAGTTCTTC.

The chain carries TRBV2 and TRBJ2-7; TRBD2 might be the D (5 bases). The germline V gene has CDR1 SNHLY and CDR2 FYNNEI. The germline V and J ends were trimmed by 2 bases and 12 bases, with 14 bases remaining between them. The CDR3 is 12 residues long. Written as DNA, the CDR3 is TGTGCCAGCAGTGAAAACAGCGCCCGGGGGTACTTC. Amino acid sequence: CASSENSARGYF.

The rearrangement joins TRBV20-1 to TRBJ1-1, with unresolved D. Germline V gene lookup returns CDR1 DFQATT and CDR2 SNEGSKA (reference sequence). Trimming shortened V by 0 bases and J by 8 bases, and 7 bases separated the two germline ends. The CDR3 is 11 residues long. The CDR3 sequence: CSAREDWEAFF. The CDR3 nucleotides are TGCAGTGCTAGAGAGGACTGGGAAGCTTTCTTT.

This clone appeared a few times. This chain links TRBV29-1 with TRBJ1-1, with D possibly TRBD1 on 5 matching bases. This CDR3 region has 13 residues. The germline CDR1 and CDR2 sequences are SQVTM and ANQGSEA. V was trimmed by 6 bases and J by 4 bases, leaving 15 bases between them. The CDR3 reads CSVPGTGGTEAFF. The CDR3 DNA reads TGCAGCGTCCCCGGCACCGGGGGCACTGAAGCTTTCTTT.

This clone was seen only once. The chain recombines TRBV5-5 with TRBJ2-2; D call uncertain. Trimming pared 2 bases from V and 1 base from J, leaving 15 bases between. The length of the CDR3 is 17 residues. Per the germline V gene, CDR1 is SGHKS and CDR2 is YYEKEE (reference sequence). CDR3 bases: TGTGCCAGCAGCTTTAACATTTGGTCGGGGAACACCGGGGAGCTGTTTTTT. It encodes CASSFNIWSGNTGELFF.

V is TRBV7-9 and J is TRBJ2-5; 7 positions agree with TRBD2. The germline V gene encodes CDR1 SEHNR and CDR2 FQNEAQ (reference sequence). The CDR3 is made up of 15 amino acids. Losses at the gene ends were 6 bases for V and 4 bases for J; bases not matched to a gene: 11. The CDR3 region has the DNA TGTGCCAGCAGTGCTACAAGGGGCGGGGGAGAGACCCAGTACTTC. Its protein product is CASSATRGGGETQYF. Full variable domain (rest looked up from reference TRBV7-9 and TRBJ2-5): DTGVSQNPRHKITKRGQNVTFRCDPISEHNRLYWYRQTLGQGPEFLTYFQNEAQLEKSRLLSDRFSAERPKGSFSTLEIQRTEQGDSAMYLCASSATRGGGETQYFGPGTRLLVL.

The chain uses TRBV6-6 and TRBJ1-2; D is perhaps TRBD1 (5 bases). Trimming left V 4 bases short and J 4 bases short, with 16 bases between. CDR3 length equals 15 residues. Germline values: CDR1 MNHNY, CDR2 SVGAGI (reference sequence). CDR3 DNA sequence: TGTGCCAGCAGTTCCCGACAGAACCGAGTCTATGGCTACACCTTC. As protein: CASSSRQNRVYGYTF.